This T cell receptor beta chain derives from a study of neoadjuvant nivolumab and ipilimumab in lung cancer. Sequencing used immunoSEQ multiplex PCR; TCRdb keeps in-frame clones, though not all of them. The data hold 25,000 to 35,000 clones, with around 80% observed a single time. The CDR3 runs 16 residues. Trimming cost V 2 bases and J 8 bases, with 17 bases left between them. CDR1 is SGHRS and CDR2 is YFSETQ in the germline V gene. Concerning this clone: Its specificity is not known.

General study results and limits: Compared with tumor-adjacent uninvolved lung, resected tumors showed greater richness and clonality. TCR receptors were sequenced in few samples. From pretherapy to surgery, tumor richness and clonality rose with dual therapy. Resected-tumor TCR richness correlated positively with pretherapy blood richness.

Sequences were derived from tumor tissue, sampled after neoadjuvant nivolumab, alone or with ipilimumab, at or shortly before surgery. The V and J genes are TRBV5-1 and TRBJ1-6, with TRBD1 as a possible D gene (5 bases). The clonotype comes from an adult with non-small cell lung cancer. The CDR3 region has the DNA TGCGCCAGCAGCTTCCAGGGACCCGACAGTTATTCACCCCTCCACTTT. It specifies CASSFQGPDSYSPLHF.